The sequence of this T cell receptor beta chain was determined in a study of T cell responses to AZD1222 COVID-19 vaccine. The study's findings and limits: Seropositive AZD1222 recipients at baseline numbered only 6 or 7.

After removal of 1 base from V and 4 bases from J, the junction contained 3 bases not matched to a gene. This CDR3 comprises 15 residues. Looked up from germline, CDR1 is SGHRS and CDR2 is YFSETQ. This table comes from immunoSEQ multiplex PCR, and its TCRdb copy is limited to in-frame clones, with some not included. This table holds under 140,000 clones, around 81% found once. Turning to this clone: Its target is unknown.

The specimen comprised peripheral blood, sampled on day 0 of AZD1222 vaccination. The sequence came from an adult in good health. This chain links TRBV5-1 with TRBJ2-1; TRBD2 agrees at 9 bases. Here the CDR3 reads CASSLPSGTYNEQFF. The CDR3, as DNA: TGCGCCAGCAGCTTGCCTAGCGGGACATACAATGAGCAGTTCTTC. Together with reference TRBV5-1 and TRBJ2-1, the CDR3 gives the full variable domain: KAGVTQTPRYLIKTRGQQVTLSCSPISGHRSVSWYQQTPGQGLQFLFEYFSETQRNKGNFPGRFSGRQFSNSRSEMNVSTLELGDSALYLCASSLPSGTYNEQFFGPGTRLTVL.